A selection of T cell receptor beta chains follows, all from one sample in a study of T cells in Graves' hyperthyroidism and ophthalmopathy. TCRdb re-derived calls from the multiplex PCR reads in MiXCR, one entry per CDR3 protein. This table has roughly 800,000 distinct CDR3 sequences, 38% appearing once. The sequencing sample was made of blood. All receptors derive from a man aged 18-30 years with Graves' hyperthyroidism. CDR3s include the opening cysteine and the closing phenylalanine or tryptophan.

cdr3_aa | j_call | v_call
CASSFSAYQETQYF | TRBJ2-5 | TRBV7-2
CASSQEWGEGETQYF | TRBJ2-5 | TRBV4-3
CASSRQTTAQETQYF | TRBJ2-5 | TRBV4-1
CASSLGGGDPYGYTF | TRBJ1-2 | TRBV10-1
CATSSLWDKMGTEAFF | TRBJ1-1 | TRBV15
CASRRDHTGELFF | TRBJ2-2 | TRBV11-1
CASSEFGQETQYF | TRBJ2-5 | TRBV25-1
CASSLRQGGQPQHF | TRBJ1-5 | TRBV7-2
CATGRGGFPEAFF | TRBJ1-1 | TRBV11-2
CSARDPRSVTNTGELFF | TRBJ2-2 | TRBV20-1
CASSAVTGKSQTEAFF | TRBJ1-1 | TRBV2
CATMGQGDEAFF | TRBJ1-1 | TRBV24-1
CAWPLSEAFF | TRBJ1-1 | TRBV29-1
CASSIDRGSYEQYF | TRBJ2-7 | TRBV19
CASSSPGQGAEEQYF | TRBJ2-7 | TRBV7-9
CASRPGGELFF | TRBJ2-2 | TRBV2
CASSVLKGKLFF | TRBJ1-4 | TRBV9
CASSSQGGGVETQYF | TRBJ2-5 | TRBV5-1
CASNKDSRLSEAFF | TRBJ1-1 | TRBV28
CSVEANTIYF | TRBJ1-3 | TRBV29-1
CARGSGRNSGANVLTF | TRBJ2-6 | TRBV2
CASSLGGPENTEAFF | TRBJ1-1 | TRBV6-5
CATFTYEQYF | TRBJ2-7 | TRBV19
CATSDATGYGYTF | TRBJ1-2 | TRBV24-1
CASSENRVWSSYEQYF | TRBJ2-7 | TRBV2
CASSAPGGGEQYF | NA | TRBV9
CATSDSRLDTHYEQYF | TRBJ2-7 | TRBV24-1
CASRRIGASNQPQHF | TRBJ1-5 | TRBV2